These T cell receptor beta chains were read from a single sample in a study of immune cell composition in non-small cell lung cancer. Clones were read by immunoSEQ multiplex PCR, and TCRdb kept only the in-frame ones, dropping some. The table records 15,000 or so clones, roughly 66% of them present only once. Sequencing was carried out using lung tumor tissue. These receptors all come from a human donor with non-small cell lung cancer. Both conserved end residues are trimmed from each CDR3.

j_gene	v_gene	CDR3aa
TRBJ2-4	TRBV11-2	ASSSRRLSGGGENIQY
TRBJ1-2	TRBV11-2	ASSPDSGGHGYT
TRBJ2-7	TRBV7-8	ASSSLTGPMYEQY
TRBJ2-1	TRBV7-3	ASSSLAGGYNEQF
TRBJ2-2	TRBV7-7	ASSLGVGATGELF
TRBJ2-7	TRBV6-5	ASSYAGTRVEQY
TRBJ2-7	TRBV7-2	ASSLRQPWNEQY
TRBJ2-2	TRBV7-9	ASSLGSSPNTGELF
TRBJ2-3	TRBV5-1	ASSLTSDGTDTQY
TRBJ2-7	TRBV18	ASSPPIGGAEQY
TRBJ1-1	TRBV5-5	ASSVPGQGAEAF
TRBJ2-5	TRBV12-5	ASGPPGQGQETQY
TRBJ2-3	TRBV11-3	ASSFHTDTQY
TRBJ1-5	TRBV9	ASSVDAREGSNQPQH
TRBJ1-2	TRBV5-3	ARRDSGTGEYGYGYT
TRBJ2-3	TRBV4-3	ASQDRGSTDTQY
TRBJ2-2	TRBV6-5	ASSRGGNTGELF
TRBJ1-2	TRBV19	ASSSDRNYGYT
TRBJ1-1	TRBV4-3	ASSHIDRPNTEAF
TRBJ2-3	TRBV9	ASSPRTQSTDTQY
TRBJ2-2	TRBV7-3	ASSLMASGDTGELF
TRBJ2-7	TRBV18	ASSPGGRYEQY
TRBJ1-5	TRBV2	ASSEQGANQPQH
TRBJ1-1	TRBV7-9	ASSSGGRTEAF
TRBJ2-1	TRBV10-1	ASSRTSYNEQF
TRBJ2-2	TRBV5-4	ATQGANTGELF
TRBJ1-1	TRBV6-5	ASTLRTGLNTEAF
TRBJ2-5	TRBV5-8	ASSLGPRRETQY
TRBJ2-2	TRBV4-2	ARARDSNTGELF
TRBJ1-1	TRBV7-8	ASSSRGQGSHRRAF
TRBJ1-2	TRBV27	ASSLAGSYGYT
TRBJ2-6	TRBV5-1	ASSLLGLVAGANVLT
TRBJ1-3	TRBV7-3	ASSRFAGTGNTIY
TRBJ2-1	TRBV5-6	ASSFWRGDYNEQF
TRBJ2-1	TRBV7-8	ASSLAGGYYNEQF
.	TRBV29-1	SVEGGQGPSYEQY
TRBJ2-1	TRBV5-1	ASSLGVGGGLSYNEQF
TRBJ1-1	TRBV18	ASSPSRGLNTEAF
TRBJ1-2	TRBV6-5	ASSYGQNGYT
TRBJ2-1	TRBV6-4	ASSAGTGGDEQF
TRBJ2-5	TRBV20-1	SADWGGTQY
TRBJ1-2	TRBV9	ASSVAGRGAGYT
TRBJ2-2	TRBV7-9	ASSRRTGTTGELF
TRBJ2-3	TRBV29-1	SVPSGTSLSTDTQY
TRBJ2-1	TRBV7-2	ASSFSSGGGNEQF